The rows below give T cell receptor beta chains drawn from one sample of a study of control samples from healthy donors and cancer patients. Assay: immunoSEQ multiplex PCR; the TCRdb copy retains only in-frame clones and omits some. The sample includes 140,000 to 150,000 clones, roughly 90% seen only once; the top ten take about 4.9%. The sample taken for sequencing was blood. All receptors derive from a man aged 30 to 39 in good health. Both conserved end residues are part of each CDR3. A row's size may be missing; if present it is once, few, many or a size class.

clone_size,v_call,j_call,cdr3_aa
.,TRBV7-9,TRBJ1-6,CASSLEGTNSPLHF
.,TRBV6-2/TRBV6-3,TRBJ1-1,CASSQVKYYILNTEAFF
.,TRBV6-5,TRBJ2-5,CASHVGGAQETQYF
.,TRBV7-2,TRBJ1-2,CASRLQGPDGYTF
few,TRBV7-2,TRBJ2-1,CASTRDAHSHEQFF
.,TRBV5-1,TRBJ2-7,CASSLFLGGGAQEQYF
.,TRBV14,TRBJ2-5,CASSQIATLRGQETQYF
.,TRBV7-3,TRBJ2-5,CASSAYGQETQYF
.,TRBV6-6,TRBJ2-7,CASSYQGGYEQYF
.,TRBV10-3,TRBJ2-4,CAISESERNIQYF
.,TRBV10-3,TRBJ2-7,CAISGPSYEQYF
.,TRBV6-6,TRBJ1-2,CASRNRGEGYGYTF
.,TRBV7-9,TRBJ2-2,CASSPPSGTNTGELFF
.,TRBV6-2/TRBV6-3,TRBJ2-5,CASSYRPGSQETQYF
.,TRBV11-3,TRBJ1-2,CASSQGDYGYTF
.,TRBV6-5,TRBJ1-1,CATLDSWKTEAFF
.,TRBV6-2/TRBV6-3,TRBJ2-5,CASSPFARGSGQETQYF
few,TRBV29-1,TRBJ2-4,CSVGRGQGAKNIQYF
.,TRBV4-1,TRBJ1-1,CASSLGAMNTEAFF
.,TRBV28,TRBJ1-3,CASSSQRPGQGSGNTIYF
.,TRBV9,TRBJ2-5,CASSPPSKETQYF
once,TRBV24-1,TRBJ1-2,CATSGPGRGYGYTF